This record concerns one T cell receptor (beta chain) sequence. The assay was immunoSEQ multiplex PCR, and TCRdb's table has in-frame clones only and misses some. This table holds about 46,000 clones, roughly nine tenths found once. Germline V CDR1 and CDR2: MNHNS, SASEGT. Trimming shortened V by 7 bases and J by 4 bases, and 13 bases separated the two germline ends. The CDR3 spans 14 residues. This record belongs to a study of OX40 agonist ivuxolimab in advanced cancers. The TCR originated in an adult with an advanced solid tumor such as melanoma, head and neck, liver or kidney cancer. J is TRBJ2-2 and V is TRBV6-1; D may be TRBD2 (5 bases). Sequencing used CD4+ or CD8+ T cells sorted from blood, obtained in a trial of the OX40 agonist ivuxolimab. This chain's CDR3 is CASMLRVTTGELFF. The CDR3 DNA reads TGTGCCAGCATGTTGCGGGTGACCACCGGGGAGCTGTTTTTT.